This T cell receptor beta chain was observed in a study of T cell responses to AZD1222 COVID-19 vaccine. Some clones are missing from TCRdb's copy, which holds only in-frame ones; the method was immunoSEQ multiplex PCR. Counted here are 150,000 to 200,000 clones, about 90% occurring once; the ten biggest clones make up less than 1.3%. The CDR3 is 13 residues long. Trimming shortened V by 5 bases and J by 3 bases, and 10 bases separated the two germline ends. CDR1 WNHNN and CDR2 SYGVQD come from the germline V gene (reference sequence). Sequenced here: peripheral blood, sampled 28 days after the second AZD1222 dose. The V and J genes are TRBV10-1 and TRBJ2-5; D is possibly TRBD1 (6 bases). This clonotype was obtained from an adult who received the AZD1222 COVID-19 vaccine. The CDR3 DNA follows: TGCGCCAGCAGTCTGTCAGGGGAAGAGACCCAGTACTTC. It is translated as CASSLSGEETQYF.